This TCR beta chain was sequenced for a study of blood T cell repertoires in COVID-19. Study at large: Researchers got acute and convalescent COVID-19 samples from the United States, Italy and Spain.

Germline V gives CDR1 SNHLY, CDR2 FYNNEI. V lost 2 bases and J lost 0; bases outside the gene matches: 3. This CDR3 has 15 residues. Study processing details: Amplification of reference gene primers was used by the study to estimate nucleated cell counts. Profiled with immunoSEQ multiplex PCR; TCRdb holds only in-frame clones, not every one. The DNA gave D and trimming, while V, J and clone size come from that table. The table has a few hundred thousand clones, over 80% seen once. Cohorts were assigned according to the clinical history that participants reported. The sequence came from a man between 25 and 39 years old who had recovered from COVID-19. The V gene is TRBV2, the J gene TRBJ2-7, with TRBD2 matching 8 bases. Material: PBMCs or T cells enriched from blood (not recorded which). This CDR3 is CASSEHSGNSYEQYF. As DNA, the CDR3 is TGTGCCAGCAGTGAACATAGCGGGAACTCCTACGAGCAGTACTTC.